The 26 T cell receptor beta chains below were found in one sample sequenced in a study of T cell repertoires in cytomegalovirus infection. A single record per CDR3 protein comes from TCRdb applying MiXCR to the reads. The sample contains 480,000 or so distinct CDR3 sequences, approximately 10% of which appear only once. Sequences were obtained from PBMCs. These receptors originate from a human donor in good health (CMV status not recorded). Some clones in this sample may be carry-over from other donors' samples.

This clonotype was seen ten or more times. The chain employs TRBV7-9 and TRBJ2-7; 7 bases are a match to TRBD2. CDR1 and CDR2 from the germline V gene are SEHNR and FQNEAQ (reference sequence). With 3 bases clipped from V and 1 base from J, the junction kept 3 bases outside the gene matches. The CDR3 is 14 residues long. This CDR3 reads CASSLLAESYEQYF. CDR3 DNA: TGTGCCAGCAGCTTGCTAGCGGAGTCCTACGAGCAGTACTTC.

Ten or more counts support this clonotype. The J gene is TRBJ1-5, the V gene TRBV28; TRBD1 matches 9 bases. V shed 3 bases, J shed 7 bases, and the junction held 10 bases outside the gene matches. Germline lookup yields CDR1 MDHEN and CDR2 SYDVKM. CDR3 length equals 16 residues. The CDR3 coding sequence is TGTGCCAGCAGTTTTCTAACCTCGGGACAGGGACAGCCCCAGCATTTT. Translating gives CASSFLTSGQGQPQHF.

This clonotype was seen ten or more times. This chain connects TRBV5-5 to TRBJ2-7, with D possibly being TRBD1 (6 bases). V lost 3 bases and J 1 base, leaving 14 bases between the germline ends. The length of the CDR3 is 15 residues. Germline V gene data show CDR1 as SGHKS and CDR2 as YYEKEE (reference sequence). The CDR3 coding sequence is TGTGCCAGCAGCTCAGGGACACTCAGATCCTACGAGCAGTACTTC. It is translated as CASSSGTLRSYEQYF. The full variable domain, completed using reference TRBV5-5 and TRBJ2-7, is DAGVTQSPTHLIKTRGQQVTLRCSPISGHKSVSWYQQVLGQGPQFIFQYYEKEERGRGNFPDRFSARQFPNYSSELNVNALLLGDSALYLCASSSGTLRSYEQYFGPGTRLTVT.

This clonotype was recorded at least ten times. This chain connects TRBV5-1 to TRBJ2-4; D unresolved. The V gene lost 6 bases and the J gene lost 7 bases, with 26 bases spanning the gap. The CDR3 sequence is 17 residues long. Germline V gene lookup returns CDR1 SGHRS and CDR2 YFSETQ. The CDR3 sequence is CASKVGSSPTGENIQYF. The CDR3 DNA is TGCGCCAGCAAGGTTGGCAGTTCCCCAACCGGCGAGAACATTCAGTACTTC.

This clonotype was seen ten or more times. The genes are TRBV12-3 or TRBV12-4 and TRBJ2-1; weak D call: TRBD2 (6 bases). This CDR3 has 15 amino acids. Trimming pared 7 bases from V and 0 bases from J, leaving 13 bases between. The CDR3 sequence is CASTAGRGSYNEQFF. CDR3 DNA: TGTGCCAGCACTGCGGGACGGGGCTCCTACAATGAGCAGTTCTTC.

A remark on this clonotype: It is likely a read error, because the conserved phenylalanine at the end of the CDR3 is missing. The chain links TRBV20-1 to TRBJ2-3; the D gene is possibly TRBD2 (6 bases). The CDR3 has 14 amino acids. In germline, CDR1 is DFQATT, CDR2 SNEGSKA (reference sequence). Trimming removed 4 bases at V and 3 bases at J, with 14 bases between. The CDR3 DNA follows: TGCAGTGCTAAGCTGGGCGGAGGGACAGATACGCAGTATTCT. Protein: CSAKLGGGTDTQYS.

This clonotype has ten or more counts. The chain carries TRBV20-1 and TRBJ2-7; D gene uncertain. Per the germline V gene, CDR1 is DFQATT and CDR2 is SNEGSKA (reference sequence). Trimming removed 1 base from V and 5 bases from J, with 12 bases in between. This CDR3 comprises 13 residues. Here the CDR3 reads CSARVTVLNEQYF. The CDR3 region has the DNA TGCAGTGCTAGAGTGACGGTACTCAACGAGCAGTACTTC.

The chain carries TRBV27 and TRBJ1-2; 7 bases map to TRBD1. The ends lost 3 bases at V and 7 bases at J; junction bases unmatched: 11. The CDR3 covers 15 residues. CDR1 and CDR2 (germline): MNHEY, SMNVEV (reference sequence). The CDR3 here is CASSFFKGAILGYTF. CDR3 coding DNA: TGTGCCAGCAGTTTTTTTAAGGGGGCAATTCTTGGCTACACCTTC.

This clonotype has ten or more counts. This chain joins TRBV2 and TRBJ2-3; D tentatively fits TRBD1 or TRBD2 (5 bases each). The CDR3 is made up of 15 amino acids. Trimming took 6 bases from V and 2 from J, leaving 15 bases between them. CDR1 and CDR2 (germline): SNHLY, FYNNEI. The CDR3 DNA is TGTGCCAGCAGAGAAAGGGGACCCTCCACAGATACGCAGTATTTT. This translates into CASRERGPSTDTQYF.

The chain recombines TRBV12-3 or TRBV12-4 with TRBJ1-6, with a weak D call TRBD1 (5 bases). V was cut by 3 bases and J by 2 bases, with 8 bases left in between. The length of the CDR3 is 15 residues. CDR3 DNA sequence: TGTGCCAGCAGTTTGGGGCAGGCCTATAATTCACCCCTCCACTTT. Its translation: CASSLGQAYNSPLHF.

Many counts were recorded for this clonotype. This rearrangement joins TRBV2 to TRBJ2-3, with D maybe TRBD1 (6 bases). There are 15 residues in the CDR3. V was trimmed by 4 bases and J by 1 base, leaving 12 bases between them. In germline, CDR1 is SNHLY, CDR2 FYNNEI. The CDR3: CASSVVRGGTDTQYF. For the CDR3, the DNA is TGTGCCAGCAGTGTCGTCAGGGGCGGCACAGATACGCAGTATTTT.

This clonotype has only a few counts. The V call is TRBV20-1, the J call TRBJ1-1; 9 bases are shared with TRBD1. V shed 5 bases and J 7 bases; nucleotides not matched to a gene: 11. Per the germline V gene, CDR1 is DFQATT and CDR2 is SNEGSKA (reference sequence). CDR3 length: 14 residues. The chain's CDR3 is CSAPPKDRGYEAFF. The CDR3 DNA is TGCAGTGCTCCCCCGAAGGACAGGGGATATGAAGCTTTCTTT.

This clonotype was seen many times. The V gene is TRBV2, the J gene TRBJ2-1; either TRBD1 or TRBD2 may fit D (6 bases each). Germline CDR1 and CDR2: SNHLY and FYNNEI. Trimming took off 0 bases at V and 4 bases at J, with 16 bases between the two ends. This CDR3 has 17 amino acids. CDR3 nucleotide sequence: TGTGCCAGCAGTGAAGCGTTGGGGGGCTGGGATTACAATGAGCAGTTCTTC. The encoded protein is CASSEALGGWDYNEQFF.

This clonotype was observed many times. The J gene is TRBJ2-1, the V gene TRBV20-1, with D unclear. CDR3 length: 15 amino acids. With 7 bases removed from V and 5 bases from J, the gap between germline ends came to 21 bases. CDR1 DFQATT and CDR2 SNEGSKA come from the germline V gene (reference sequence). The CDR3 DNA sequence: TGCAGTGTCCCAAAAGGGCTGAACCTAAACAATGAGCAGTTCTTC. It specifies CSVPKGLNLNNEQFF.

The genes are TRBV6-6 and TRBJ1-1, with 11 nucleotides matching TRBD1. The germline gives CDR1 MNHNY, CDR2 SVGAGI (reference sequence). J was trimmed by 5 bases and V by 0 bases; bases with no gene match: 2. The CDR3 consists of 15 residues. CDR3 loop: CASSYSGQGETEAFF. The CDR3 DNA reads TGTGCCAGCAGTTACTCGGGACAGGGGGAAACTGAAGCTTTCTTT.

CDR3 nucleotides: TGTGCCAGCAGCCCTCGGGGGGGGGGGGTCACTGAAGCTTTCTTT. Protein product: CASSPRGGGVTEAFF. This chain joins TRBV5-5 and TRBJ1-1, with D perhaps TRBD1 (5 bases). Germline V lookup: CDR1 SGHKS, CDR2 YYEKEE (reference sequence). CDR3 length: 15 residues. Trimming removed 4 bases from V and 4 bases from J, with 17 bases in between. Combining the CDR3 with reference TRBV5-5 and TRBJ1-1 gives the whole variable domain DAGVTQSPTHLIKTRGQQVTLRCSPISGHKSVSWYQQVLGQGPQFIFQYYEKEERGRGNFPDRFSARQFPNYSSELNVNALLLGDSALYLCASSPRGGGVTEAFFGQGTRLTVV.

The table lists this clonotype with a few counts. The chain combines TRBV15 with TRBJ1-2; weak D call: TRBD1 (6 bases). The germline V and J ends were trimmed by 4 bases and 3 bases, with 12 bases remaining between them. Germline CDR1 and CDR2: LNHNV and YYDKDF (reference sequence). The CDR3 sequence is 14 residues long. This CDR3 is CATSTRTEYYGYTF. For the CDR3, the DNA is TGTGCCACCAGCACCAGGACAGAGTACTATGGCTACACCTTC.

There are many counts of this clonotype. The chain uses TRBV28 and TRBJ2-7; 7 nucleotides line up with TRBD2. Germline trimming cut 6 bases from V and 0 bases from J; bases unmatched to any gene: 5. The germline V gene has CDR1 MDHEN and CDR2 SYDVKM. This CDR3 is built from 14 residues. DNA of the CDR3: TGTGCCAGCAGGGGACTACCAATCTCCTACGAGCAGTACTTC. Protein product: CASRGLPISYEQYF.

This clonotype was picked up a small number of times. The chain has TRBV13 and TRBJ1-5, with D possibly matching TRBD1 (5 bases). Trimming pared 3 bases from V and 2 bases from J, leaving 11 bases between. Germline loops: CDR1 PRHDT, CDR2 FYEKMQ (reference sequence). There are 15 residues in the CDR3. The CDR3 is CASSFQGLGNQPQHF. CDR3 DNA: TGTGCCAGCAGCTTTCAGGGCCTGGGCAATCAGCCCCAGCATTTT.

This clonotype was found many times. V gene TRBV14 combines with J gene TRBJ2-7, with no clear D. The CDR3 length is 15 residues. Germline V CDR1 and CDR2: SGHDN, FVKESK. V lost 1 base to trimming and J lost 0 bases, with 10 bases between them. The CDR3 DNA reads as TGTGCCAGCAGCCAAGTATGGGGAAACTCCTACGAGCAGTACTTC. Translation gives CASSQVWGNSYEQYF. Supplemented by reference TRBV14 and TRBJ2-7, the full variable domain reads EAGVTQFPSHSVIEKGQTVTLRCDPISGHDNLYWYRRVMGKEIKFLLHFVKESKQDESGMPNNRFLAERTGGTYSTLKVQPAELEDSGVYFCASSQVWGNSYEQYFGPGTRLTVT.

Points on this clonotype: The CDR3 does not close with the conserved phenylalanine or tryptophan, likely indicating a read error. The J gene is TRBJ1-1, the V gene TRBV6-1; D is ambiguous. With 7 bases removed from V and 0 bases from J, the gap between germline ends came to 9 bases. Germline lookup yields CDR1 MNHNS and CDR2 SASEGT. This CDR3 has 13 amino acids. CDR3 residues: CASMQMLNTEAFL. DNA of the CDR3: TGTGCCAGCATGCAGATGCTGAACACTGAAGCTTTCCTT.

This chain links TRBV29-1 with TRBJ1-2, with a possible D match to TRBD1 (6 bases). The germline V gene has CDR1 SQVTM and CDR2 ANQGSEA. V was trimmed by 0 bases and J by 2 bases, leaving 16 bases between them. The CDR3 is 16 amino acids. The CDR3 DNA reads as TGCAGCGTTGAAGACATCCGGCAGGGGAGGAACTATGGCTACACCTTC. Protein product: CSVEDIRQGRNYGYTF.

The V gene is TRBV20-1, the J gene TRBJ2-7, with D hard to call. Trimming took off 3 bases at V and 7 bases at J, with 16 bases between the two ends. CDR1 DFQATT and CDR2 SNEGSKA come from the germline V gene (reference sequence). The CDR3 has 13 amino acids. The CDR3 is CSARVRQSGEQYF. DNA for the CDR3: TGCAGTGCTAGGGTGCGGCAGTCAGGAGAGCAGTACTTC.

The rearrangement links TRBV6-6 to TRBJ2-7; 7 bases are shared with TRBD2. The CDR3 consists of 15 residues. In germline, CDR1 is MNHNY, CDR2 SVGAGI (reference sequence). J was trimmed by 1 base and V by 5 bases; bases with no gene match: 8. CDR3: CASSALGSGSYEQYF. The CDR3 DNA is TGTGCCAGCAGTGCTTTGGGTAGCGGGTCCTACGAGCAGTACTTC.

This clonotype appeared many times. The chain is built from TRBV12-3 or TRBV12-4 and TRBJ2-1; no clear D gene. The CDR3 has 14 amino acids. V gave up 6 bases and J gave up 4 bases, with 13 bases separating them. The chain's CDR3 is CASRLENAYNEQFF. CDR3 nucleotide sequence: TGTGCCAGCAGGCTAGAGAACGCTTACAATGAGCAGTTCTTC.

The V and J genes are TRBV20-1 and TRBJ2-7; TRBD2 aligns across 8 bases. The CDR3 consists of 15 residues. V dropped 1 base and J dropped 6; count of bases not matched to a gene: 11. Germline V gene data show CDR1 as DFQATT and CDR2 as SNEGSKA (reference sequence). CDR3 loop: CSARAPQRGYGEQYF. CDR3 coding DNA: TGCAGTGCTAGAGCCCCCCAGCGGGGGTATGGCGAGCAGTACTTC.